The rows below give T cell receptor beta chains drawn from one sample of a study of CD8 T cells in Susac syndrome. TCRdb analysed the immunoSEQ multiplex PCR reads with MiXCR anew, one entry per CDR3 protein. The sample holds 170,000 or so distinct CDR3 sequences; around 96% are singletons and the top ten take 0.15% to 0.2%. Sequenced sample: CD8+ T cells from PBMCs. Receptors originate from a human donor with multiple sclerosis. The CDR3 runs from the conserved cysteine through the conserved F or W. D genes are given only for firm matches. Expanded clones are given a class, and other clones once, few, many or no size at all.

cdr3_length	d_call	clone_size	v_call	j_call	cdr3_nt	cdr3_aa
12	TRBD1	-	TRBV24-1	TRBJ2-1	TGTGCCACCAGTGAAACAGGGGGCTTGAAGTTCTTC	CATSETGGLKFF
14	TRBD1	-	TRBV5-1	TRBJ2-7	TGCGCCAGCAGCTGGAAGCAGGGGGACTACGAGCAGTACTTC	CASSWKQGDYEQYF
16	TRBD2	-	TRBV13	TRBJ2-1	TGTGCCAGCAGTCGACTAGCGGGAGGGCGGGGGAATGAGCAGTTCTTC	CASSRLAGGRGNEQFF
11	-	-	TRBV29-1	TRBJ2-2	TGCAGCGTTGTTGCGAGCGGGGAGCTGTTTTTT	CSVVASGELFF
16	-	once	TRBV14	TRBJ1-2	TGTGCCAGCAGCCAAACCCTAGAGGCTGGAGGCTATGGCTACACCTTC	CASSQTLEAGGYGYTF
14	-	-	TRBV28	TRBJ2-5	TGTGCCAGCAGTCTCTCAGACCAGCCGGGGACCCAGTACTTC	CASSLSDQPGTQYF
16	TRBD1	-	TRBV5-6	TRBJ2-7	TGTGCCAGCAGCTCGGGGTGGGACAGGATGGAGTACGAGCAGTACTTC	CASSSGWDRMEYEQYF
11	-	-	TRBV9	TRBJ1-1	TGTGCCAGTTCATTCACCACTGAAGCTTTCTTT	CASSFTTEAFF
19	-	-	TRBV30	TRBJ1-5	TGTGCCTGGAGTGTTCCGATTTCAAACCGGGACACCTACAATCAGCCCCAGCATTTT	CAWSVPISNRDTYNQPQHF
14	-	-	TRBV19	TRBJ2-1	TGTGCCAGTAGTATCGCCCGGGGGCCTAATGAGCAGTTCTTC	CASSIARGPNEQFF
13	-	-	TRBV7-3	TRBJ1-1	TGTGCCAGCAGCACGTACAGGAACACTGAAGCTTTCTTT	CASSTYRNTEAFF
16	-	-	TRBV29-1	TRBJ1-1	TGCAGCATCATGGGTCCTTCTCTCCTTCTGAACACTGAAGCTTTCTTT	CSIMGPSLLLNTEAFF
14	-	once	TRBV12-3/TRBV12-4	TRBJ2-5	TGTGCCAGCAACCATATCCCGCGAACGGAGACCCAGTACTTC	CASNHIPRTETQYF
16	-	once	TRBV29-1	TRBJ2-2	TGCAGCGTTGAAGACAGGAGCCCCCAAAACACCGGGGAGCTGTTTTTT	CSVEDRSPQNTGELFF
14	-	-	TRBV9	TRBJ2-2	TGTGCCAGCAGCGACCGTTTGGACACCGGGGAGCTGTTTTTT	CASSDRLDTGELFF
14	-	-	TRBV20-1	TRBJ1-5	TGCAGTGCTACCAATGACAGGTTCGATCAGCCCCAGCATTTT	CSATNDRFDQPQHF
16	TRBD2	-	TRBV10-3	TRBJ2-7	TGTGCCATCAGTGAGTCGTGGACTAGCGGCGCCTACGAGCAGTACTTC	CAISESWTSGAYEQYF
14	-	-	TRBV29-1	TRBJ2-7	TGCAGCGCCCTTCCTCCGGGTCCTTCCTACGAGCAGTACTTC	CSALPPGPSYEQYF
13	TRBD2	-	TRBV29-1	TRBJ2-2	TGCAGCGGGGCTAGCGGGAGGTCCGGGGAGCTGTTTTTT	CSGASGRSGELFF
14	TRBD1	-	TRBV30	TRBJ1-1	TGTGCCTGGAGTACAGGGGGCGGGAACACTGAAGCTTTCTTT	CAWSTGGGNTEAFF
11	-	-	TRBV6-5	TRBJ2-1	TGTGCCAGCGGCAAGGGGCGGGAGCAGTTCTTC	CASGKGREQFF
12	-	-	TRBV7-9	TRBJ2-2	TGTGCCAGCAGCATCCGGGGCGGGGAGCTGTTTTTT	CASSIRGGELFF
15	-	-	TRBV28	TRBJ2-5	TGTGCCAGCAGTTTACGGCAGGGCTCCGGAGAGACCCAGTACTTC	CASSLRQGSGETQYF
14	-	-	TRBV6-5	TRBJ2-1	TGTGCCAGCAGTTACTTAACCTCTTTTGATGAGCAGTTCTTC	CASSYLTSFDEQFF
15	TRBD2	-	TRBV13	TRBJ2-7	TGTGCCAGCAGCCCTCCCGGGACTAGCTCCTCCGAGCAGTACTTC	CASSPPGTSSSEQYF
12	TRBD1	once	TRBV20-1	TRBJ2-7	TGCAGTGCTAGTGACAGGGTTGGGGAGCAGTACTTC	CSASDRVGEQYF
15	TRBD2	-	TRBV2	TRBJ2-7	TGTGCCAGCATCCCGACTAGCGGGAGTTTCCACGAGCAGTACTTC	CASIPTSGSFHEQYF
17	-	-	TRBV14	TRBJ2-6	TGTGCCAGCAGCCAATTGGGAGGAGCATCTGGGGCCAACGTCCTGACTTTC	CASSQLGGASGANVLTF
15	-	-	TRBV15	TRBJ2-1	TGTGCCACCAGCAAGGGGGCGGGAGAGCACAATGAGCAGTTCTTC	CATSKGAGEHNEQFF
14	-	-	TRBV12-5	TRBJ2-7	TGTGCTAGTGGTCCGATGAGCCCGGCTTACGAGCAGTACTTC	CASGPMSPAYEQYF
14	TRBD1	-	TRBV6-5	TRBJ2-1	TGTGCCAGCAGTACCGACAGGGACTACAATGAGCAGTTCTTC	CASSTDRDYNEQFF
14	TRBD1	-	TRBV20-1	TRBJ2-3	TGCAGTGCCACCGGACAGGGGTGGGTAGATACGCAGTATTTT	CSATGQGWVDTQYF
13	-	-	TRBV2	TRBJ2-7	TGTGCCAGCAGTGGGGGGTTCTCCTACGAGCAGTACTTC	CASSGGFSYEQYF
14	-	-	TRBV9	TRBJ1-5	TGTGCCAGCAGCGTAGGGAGTAGCAATCAGCCCCAGCATTTT	CASSVGSSNQPQHF
13	-	-	TRBV9	TRBJ2-2	TGTGCCAGCAGCGTCAGCGGGACCGGGGAGCTGTTTTTT	CASSVSGTGELFF
18	-	-	TRBV18	TRBJ2-5	TGTGCCAGCTCACTCCATCGGGACTCCTACGACCAAAGCGAGACCCAGTACTTC	CASSLHRDSYDQSETQYF
14	-	-	TRBV12-5	TRBJ2-2	TGTGCTAGTGGTTTCAGACAGGTCACCGGGGAGCTGTTTTTT	CASGFRQVTGELFF
17	TRBD2	-	TRBV14	TRBJ2-5	TGTGCCAGCAGCCAAGATTGGCCTAGCGGGAGCCAAGAGACCCAGTACTTC	CASSQDWPSGSQETQYF
15	-	-	TRBV11-3	TRBJ1-1	TGTGCCAGCAGCTTAGGGCAGACCATGAACACTGAAGCTTTCTTT	CASSLGQTMNTEAFF
16	TRBD1	-	TRBV20-1	TRBJ2-1	TGCAGTGCTAGAGTCTTCGGACAGGGGTTCGGCAATGAGCAGTTCTTC	CSARVFGQGFGNEQFF